This T cell receptor beta chain was identified in a study of T-cell memory formation after mild COVID-19. Study-level background: Largely donor-specific sequence clusters came from a couple of donors.

This clonotype was counted between two and nine times. Its matching antigen is unknown. The J segment lost 7 bases and the V segment lost 6 bases, leaving 8 bases of the junction unmatched. The germline V gene encodes CDR1 MNHEY and CDR2 SVGAGI. The CDR3 runs to 15 residues. A single record per CDR3 protein comes from TCRdb applying MiXCR to the 5' RACE reads. The table includes roughly 190,000 distinct CDR3 sequences, around 17% detected once. General study points: Pre-infection memory harbored some responding clones, suggesting cross-reactive memory joined.

The clonotype comes from an adult woman who had mild COVID-19 (a few samples of this study predate the infection). Cell type and time point are not known. This chain uses TRBV6-5 with TRBJ2-7; the match to TRBD2 covers 14 bases. The sample taken for sequencing was PBMCs or a T cell subset sorted from them (not recorded which). The CDR3 region has the DNA TGTGCCAGCAGAAATTCGGGACTAGCGGGGGATGAGCAGTACTTC. Translating it yields CASRNSGLAGDEQYF.